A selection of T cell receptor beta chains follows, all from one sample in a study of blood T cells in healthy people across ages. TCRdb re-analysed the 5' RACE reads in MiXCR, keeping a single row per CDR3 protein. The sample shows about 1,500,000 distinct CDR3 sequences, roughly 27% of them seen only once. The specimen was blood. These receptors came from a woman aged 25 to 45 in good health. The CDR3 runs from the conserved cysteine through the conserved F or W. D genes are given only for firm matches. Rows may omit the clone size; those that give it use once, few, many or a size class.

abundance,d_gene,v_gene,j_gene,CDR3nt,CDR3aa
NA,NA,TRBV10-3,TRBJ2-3,TGTGCCACCAGACAACCCCGCACAGATACGCGGTATTTT,CATRQPRTDTRYF
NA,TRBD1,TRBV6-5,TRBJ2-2,TGTGCCAGCAGTTCTGGACAGGGGGGATATCTGTTTTTT,CASSSGQGGYLFF
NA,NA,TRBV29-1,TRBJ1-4,TGCAGCGTGGACAGTGGACGAGCTGATGAAAAACTGTTTTTT,CSVDSGRADEKLFF
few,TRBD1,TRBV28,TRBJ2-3,TGTGCCAGCAGTTTAACAGGGGTGGACACAGATACGCAGTATTTT,CASSLTGVDTDTQYF
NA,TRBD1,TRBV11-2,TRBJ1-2,TGTGCCAGCAGCTTAAATATGGGACAGAGAAGGGGGTATGGCTACACCTTC,CASSLNMGQRRGYGYTF
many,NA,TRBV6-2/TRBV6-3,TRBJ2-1,TGTGCCAGCAGTCGGGATTCCACGTCGAAGAAGTTCTTC,CASSRDSTSKKFF
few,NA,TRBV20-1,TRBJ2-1,TGCAGTGCTAGAGGCGGAGGCGGGGTCTCCTACAATGATCAGTTCTTC,CSARGGGGVSYNDQFF
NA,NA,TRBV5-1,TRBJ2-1,TGCGCCAGCAGCTTGAAGGTCTCCCACAATGAGCAGTTCTTC,CASSLKVSHNEQFF
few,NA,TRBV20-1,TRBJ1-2,TGCAGTGCTGGTCCGGGAACCCCTGGCTACACCTTC,CSAGPGTPGYTF
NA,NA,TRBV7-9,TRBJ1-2,TGTGCCAGCAGCGGGGGAAGAGATCCGGGGCCTTTGCTTTATGGCTACACCTTC,CASSGGRDPGPLLYGYTF
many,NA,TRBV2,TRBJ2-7,TGTGCCAGCAGTACAGGACGCTCCTACGAGCAGTACTTC,CASSTGRSYEQYF
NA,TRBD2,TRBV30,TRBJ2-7,TGTGCCTGGAGGGCTAGCGGGGGGTACGAGCAGTACTTC,CAWRASGGYEQYF